These 9 T cell receptor beta chains share one sample of origin, sequenced in a study of CD8+CD57+ T cells in acquired aplastic anemia. Profiling of TCR beta VDJ combinations and CDR3 sequences used genomic DNA as template. TCRdb called the reads again in MiXCR, with one record for every CDR3 protein. This table has 400,000 to 450,000 distinct CDR3 sequences, approximately 70% appearing once. Sequencing input: sorted CD4+, CD8+, or CD8+CD57+ T cells (not recorded which) from PBMCs. The origin of the receptors is a human donor in good health, serving as a control.

The chain joins TRBV12-3 or TRBV12-4 to TRBJ2-7; D perhaps matches TRBD1 (6 bases). The CDR3 totals 14 residues. V was clipped by 10 bases and J by 3 bases, with 19 bases between them. The CDR3 spells CAISRAGEDYEQYF. For the CDR3, the DNA is TGTGCCATCAGCCGGGCAGGGGAAGACTACGAGCAGTACTTC.

The chain carries TRBV7-9 and TRBJ1-2; no reliable D call. The CDR3 has 13 amino acids. The germline CDR1 and CDR2 sequences are SEHNR and FQNEAQ (reference sequence). The germline V and J ends were trimmed by 5 bases and 4 bases, with 11 bases remaining between them. CDR3 region: CASSPDSVYGYTF. The CDR3 DNA follows: TGTGCCAGCAGCCCTGATTCAGTCTATGGCTACACCTTC.

Of note for this clonotype: No DNA is shown, since the ends of the CDR3 on it are uncertain; the CDR3 is the one TCRdb lists. The rearrangement uses TRBV7-8 and TRBJ1-5. Ends included, the CDR3 has 14 residues. The germline V gene has CDR1 SGHVS and CDR2 FQNEAQ. The CDR3 protein is CASSLQRVKLFFGF.

Concerning this clonotype: The junction shows a germline mismatch at one end, possibly a read error. The chain recombines TRBV19 with TRBJ1-2; D gene unclear. The CDR3 totals 14 residues. Germline V lookup: CDR1 LNHDA, CDR2 SQIVND (reference sequence). The CDR3 reads CASSMEIGVYGYTF. The CDR3 DNA sequence: TGTGCCAGCAGTATGGAGATCGGTGTTTATGGCTACACCTTC.

The rearrangement links TRBV5-4 to TRBJ1-1; D is unresolved. Trimming took off 3 bases at V and 1 base at J, with 10 bases between the two ends. CDR3 length: 14 residues. The germline gives CDR1 SGHNT, CDR2 YYREEE (reference sequence). In nucleotides, the CDR3 is TGTGCCAGCAGCTCAGCACAAGGGAACACTGAAGCTTTCTTT. This translates into CASSSAQGNTEAFF.

V gene TRBV4-3 combines with J gene TRBJ2-2; no definite D call. The CDR3 loop spans 13 amino acids. Trimming removed 0 bases at V and 8 bases at J, with 7 bases between. The germline V gene encodes CDR1 LGHNA and CDR2 YSLEER. The CDR3 loop reads CASSQDGGGELFF. The CDR3 nucleotides are TGCGCCAGCAGCCAAGATGGTGGAGGGGAGCTGTTTTTT.

In its sample, this clonotype was seen once. CDR3 nucleotides: TGTGCCACCAGTGATTCAGGGGCACTCAGCTCCTACAATGAGCAGTTCTTC. This codes for CATSDSGALSSYNEQFF. The V and J genes are TRBV24-1 and TRBJ2-1; the D gene is possibly TRBD1 (6 bases). Germline V lookup: CDR1 KGHDR, CDR2 SFDVKD. The CDR3 length is 17 residues. Trimming cost V 2 bases and J 0 bases, with 13 bases left between them.

Remarks on this clonotype: An end of the junction does not agree with germline; a read error may underlie this. The rearrangement uses TRBV7-3 and TRBJ1-2; D is unresolved. In germline, CDR1 is SGHTA, CDR2 FQGTGA. The CDR3 has 14 amino acids. The CDR3 sequence is CASSAYGNGRGYFF. The CDR3 region has the DNA TGTGCCAGCAGCGCGTACGGGAACGGTCGGGGTTACTTCTTC.

The chain combines TRBV5-6 with TRBJ2-7; 8 nucleotides agree with TRBD1. CDR1 and CDR2 from the germline V gene are SGHDT and YYEEEE. CDR3 length: 14 amino acids. V dropped 2 bases and J dropped 3; count of bases not matched to a gene: 4. The CDR3 DNA reads as TGTGCCAGCAGCTTCGGACAGGGAATCTACGAGCAGTACTTC. Protein: CASSFGQGIYEQYF.